This TCR beta chain derives from a study of blood T cell repertoires in COVID-19 (dated by TCRdb to about 2020). Broadly, across the study: The collaborator samples originated in the United States, Italy and Spain and spanned the acute and convalescent phases of COVID-19. A freely available public database, intended as a resource for researchers studying the immune response to SARS-CoV-2, is where the repertoires were released. The prospective study material was composed of cDNA or gDNA derived from T cells, B-cell-depleted T cells, or PBMCs. Deeply sampled blood TCRbeta repertoires from subjects exposed to, actively infected with, or recovered from COVID-19 were included in the dataset. Where available, HLA class I and class II types were obtained from metadata supplied by the sample provider rather than from assay-based typing. The samples were drawn from two sources: the first 160 participants of the ongoing ImmuneRACE study, and fewer than 1,500 subjects contributed by 6 global collaborators. Nearly every sample came with metadata listing a de-identified subject ID, COVID-19 status, age in years and sex. Overall study outcomes, separate from this receptor: The quantity of clinical and demographic metadata differed by source and by participant and was supplied without curation.

Each collaborating institution followed its own protocols to collect whole blood in K2EDTA tubes. For TCRbeta analysis, collaborators shipped samples in one of three forms: frozen whole blood, isolated PBMCs, or DNA extracted from either of those sample types. Worth noting for this clone: Its specific antigen is unknown. The sample holds no much larger clone one base away, and base qualities are not on file.

Taken from the germline V gene, the CDR1 and CDR2 loops are SQVTM and ANQGSEA. From the cysteine through the phenylalanine, the CDR3 covers 13 amino acids. Of all the DNA, just the CDR3 is kept, 39 bases in frame from base 1. Trimming leaves V shorter by 3 bases and J shorter by 4 bases, with the junction holding 2 bases beyond the gene matches. TCRbeta CDR3 regions were amplified from genomic DNA using the immunoSEQ Assay, a bias-controlled multiplex PCR. The authors' analysis ran thus. Within the assay, amplification of reference gene primers was used to estimate how many nucleated cells each sample contained. Sequence reads were collapsed and filtered to measure the absolute abundance of every unique TCRbeta CDR3 rearrangement. Productive Simpson clonality was computed per sample as the square root of Simpson's diversity index over productive rearrangements. The clones in this table, taken by TCRdb from immuneACCESS, are in-frame only. Not every clone is retained; where verified, under half of the shortfall comes from an unresolved V gene, and the cause of the rest is unknown. Clone size and the V and J calls come from that table; the DNA yielded D and trimming. This sample holds tens of thousands of clones; around 86% were observed only once. Of the sample, around 5% falls within the top ten clones.

Sequencing was carried out using peripheral blood. The clonotype originates from an elderly woman with acute or convalescent COVID-19. The sequence joins TRBV29-1 to TRBJ2-5, with TRBD2 identical over 10 junction bases. The CDR3 corresponds to CSVESGRAETQYF. The bases read TGCAGCGTTGAGAGCGGGAGGGCAGAGACCCAGTACTTC.